The 26 T cell receptor beta chains in this list originate from one sample, sequenced in a study of spatial heterogeneity in lung cancer. One entry per CDR3 protein results from TCRdb running MiXCR on the 5' RACE reads. The data show about 4,400 distinct CDR3 sequences, 20% to 25% seen once. As to time point: sample taken at primary tumor resection. Unsorted samples of tumor, nontumor lung or frozen PBMC had their whole RNA sequenced. The sequencing used normal lung tissue next to the tumor, collected at surgery. Source of these receptors: a female donor with early-stage non-small cell lung cancer.

The V gene is TRBV5-1, the J gene TRBJ2-3; 10 bases match TRBD2. Germline CDR1 is SGHRS and CDR2 is YFSETQ. V lost 4 bases and J lost 6; bases outside the gene matches: 8. This CDR3 spans 15 amino acids. As DNA, the CDR3 is TGCGCCAGCAGCCCGCTAGCGGGAGTAAGGGATACGCAGTATTTT. Its protein product is CASSPLAGVRDTQYF.

By share of the sample, this clonotype is medium-sized. The chain recombines TRBV7-2 with TRBJ2-1, with 13 positions matching TRBD2. The V gene end was trimmed by 5 bases and the J gene end by 6 bases; junction bases not matched to a gene: 7. The CDR3 extends over 16 amino acids. Germline loops: CDR1 SGHTA, CDR2 FQGNSA. CDR3 region: CASSPTSGRARNEQFF. The CDR3 coding sequence is TGTGCCAGCAGCCCCACTAGCGGGAGGGCTCGCAATGAGCAGTTCTTC.

This clonotype is medium-sized (0.01 to 0.1%) by share. The rearrangement uses TRBV4-2 and TRBJ2-2; perhaps D is TRBD1 or TRBD2 (5 bases each). This CDR3 is built from 17 residues. Per the germline V gene, CDR1 is LGHNA and CDR2 is YNFKEQ. V lost 2 bases and J 4 bases, leaving 17 bases between the germline ends. As DNA, the CDR3 is TGTGCCAGCAGCCAACCATCCCCAGGGACGGGCACCGGGGAGCTGTTTTTT. The encoded protein is CASSQPSPGTGTGELFF.

This clonotype is termed medium-sized. The gene calls are TRBV28 and TRBJ2-2; maybe TRBD2 (5 bases). Germline V CDR1 and CDR2: MDHEN, SYDVKM. This CDR3 has 13 amino acids. Trimming left V 7 bases short and J 7 bases short, with 13 bases between. CDR3 in DNA: TGTGCCAGCAACGAGGGAGTGGTCGGGGAGCTGTTTTTT. Amino acid sequence: CASNEGVVGELFF.

This clonotype was recorded at least ten times. V gene TRBV27 combines with J gene TRBJ2-5, with D tentatively TRBD2 (5 bases). The CDR3 spans 13 residues. The V end was cut by 6 bases, the J end by 1 base, with 9 bases between. Looked up from germline, CDR1 is MNHEY and CDR2 is SMNVEV (reference sequence). The CDR3: CASRKEVQETQYF. The DNA of the CDR3 is TGTGCCAGCAGGAAGGAGGTCCAAGAGACCCAGTACTTC.

This chain connects TRBV20-1 to TRBJ2-7; 8 nucleotides agree with TRBD1. In germline, CDR1 is DFQATT, CDR2 SNEGSKA (reference sequence). The CDR3 sequence is 12 residues long. V lost 1 base, J lost 5 bases, and 1 base stayed unmatched. The CDR3 loop is CSARAGGHEQYF. CDR3 nucleotide sequence: TGCAGTGCTAGAGCAGGGGGCCACGAGCAGTACTTC.

By proportion, this clonotype is medium-sized. The J gene is TRBJ2-5, the V gene TRBV20-1; TRBD2 matches at 10 bases. The V segment lost 2 bases and the J segment 5 bases; nucleotides outside the gene matches: 8. There are 15 residues in the CDR3. The germline V gene has CDR1 DFQATT and CDR2 SNEGSKA (reference sequence). The CDR3 loop is CSARNRASGSETQYF. The DNA of the CDR3 is TGCAGTGCTAGAAATCGAGCTAGCGGGAGCGAGACCCAGTACTTC.

This clonotype counts as medium-sized. J is TRBJ2-1 and V is TRBV6-5, with no clear D. Germline-derived CDR1 and CDR2 are MNHEY and SVGAGI. This CDR3 has 11 amino acids. The V end lost 6 bases, the J end lost 7 bases, and 7 bases lay between the germline ends. This CDR3 is CASSHGNEQFF. DNA for the CDR3: TGTGCCAGCAGCCACGGAAATGAGCAGTTCTTC.

This clonotype came up many times. This rearrangement joins TRBV20-1 to TRBJ1-5, with 9 nucleotides matching TRBD1. The germline CDR1 and CDR2 sequences are DFQATT and SNEGSKA (reference sequence). After removal of 4 bases from V and 8 bases from J, the junction contained 9 bases not matched to a gene. The CDR3 has 14 residues. CDR3 coding DNA: TGCAGTGCTACAGTTCCGGGACAGGGAAAGCCCCAGCATTTT. Translated: CSATVPGQGKPQHF.

This clonotype came up many times. The chain has TRBV10-3 and TRBJ2-1; D possibly corresponds to TRBD2 (5 bases). V was shortened by 2 bases and J by 8 bases, with 16 bases between the two germline ends. CDR3 size: 15 residues. Germline CDR1 reads ENHRY; CDR2 reads SYGVKD. The CDR3 here is CAISEGLGGGDEQFF. Written as DNA, the CDR3 is TGTGCCATCAGTGAGGGACTCGGAGGAGGTGATGAGCAGTTCTTC.

By sample share, this clonotype is medium-sized (0.01 to 0.1%). The J gene is TRBJ2-7, the V gene TRBV12-3 or TRBV12-4; 9 nucleotides line up with TRBD2. J was trimmed by 6 bases and V by 6 bases; bases with no gene match: 9. The CDR3 covers 14 residues. CDR3 nucleotides: TGTGCCAGCAGCCATAGCGGGAGAGGGGTCGAGCAGTACTTC. It codes for CASSHSGRGVEQYF.

By share, this clonotype counts as medium-sized. The chain joins TRBV9 to TRBJ2-1; D possibly corresponds to TRBD2 (6 bases). This CDR3 contains 19 residues. Deletions cut 2 bases from V and 6 bases from J, with 27 bases between. Germline CDR1 reads SGDLS; CDR2 reads YYNGEE. CDR3 coding DNA: TGTGCCAGCAGCGTCGACAGTGAGCGGGCTAAGAGGTGGCTCAATGAGCAGTTCTTC. This sequence encodes CASSVDSERAKRWLNEQFF.

In its sample, this clonotype is medium-sized (0.01 to 0.1%). This chain connects TRBV24-1 to TRBJ1-2; D remains unclear. The CDR3 spans 14 residues. V lost 1 base to trimming and J lost 0 bases, with 5 bases between them. CDR1 is KGHDR and CDR2 is SFDVKD in the germline V gene. CDR3 DNA: TGTGCCACCAGTGATTTTACAACTAACTATGGCTACACCTTC. Its protein product is CATSDFTTNYGYTF.

The rearrangement links TRBV30 to TRBJ2-7; the match to TRBD2 covers 10 bases. The germline CDR1 and CDR2 sequences are GTSNPN and SVGIG (reference sequence). The V segment lost 2 bases and the J segment 4 bases; nucleotides outside the gene matches: 11. The CDR3 is 16 residues long. The CDR3 DNA reads TGTGCCTGGAGTTTAGACGCCGGGACTAGCGCTTACGAGCAGTACTTC. Translating gives CAWSLDAGTSAYEQYF.

The rearrangement joins TRBV4-3 to TRBJ2-7; 10 positions agree with TRBD1. Germline values: CDR1 LGHNA, CDR2 YSLEER. Unmatched junction bases numbered 6, after V lost 3 bases and J lost 4 bases. The CDR3 length is 15 residues. The CDR3 nucleotides read TGCGCCAGCAGCCATTCCGGGACAGGGGAGTACGAGCAGTACTTC. Translated: CASSHSGTGEYEQYF.

This clonotype is medium-sized (0.01 to 0.1%) by share. The rearrangement links TRBV2 to TRBJ2-7, with TRBD2 identical over 7 bases. CDR1 and CDR2 from the germline V gene are SNHLY and FYNNEI. V was pared by 2 bases and J by 3 bases, with 7 bases of the junction left unmatched. The CDR3 runs to 15 residues. The CDR3 region has the DNA TGTGCCAGCAGTGAAAGCCTAGCGGAACGCTACGAGCAGTACTTC. This sequence encodes CASSESLAERYEQYF.

This clonotype is labeled as medium-sized. The chain is built from TRBV23-1 and TRBJ1-5; perhaps TRBD1 as D (5 bases). TRBV23-1 is an open reading frame whose function is uncertain. The CDR3 runs 19 residues. Trimming shortened V by 2 bases and J by 0 bases, and 20 bases separated the two germline ends. In DNA form, the CDR3 reads TGCGCCAGCAGTCAACCCTCGGGGCGCCCTACCTATAGCAATCAGCCCCAGCATTTT. The encoded protein is CASSQPSGRPTYSNQPQHF.

This clonotype has at least ten counts. The chain couples TRBV7-6 to TRBJ1-3; D ambiguous. CDR3 size: 14 residues. Per germline, CDR1 SGHVS and CDR2 FNYEAQ. Trimming shortened V by 4 bases and J by 2 bases, and 9 bases separated the two germline ends. CDR3 coding DNA: TGTGCCAGCAGCTCTGACATGGCTGGAAACACCATATATTTT. This encodes CASSSDMAGNTIYF.

The chain has TRBV27 and TRBJ2-7; TRBD1 matches 10 bases. The trim removed 5 bases at V and 3 bases at J, leaving 7 bases unmatched. Germline CDR1 is MNHEY and CDR2 is SMNVEV (reference sequence). The CDR3 runs to 15 residues. CDR3 loop: CASSPSTGGFYEQYF. CDR3 DNA: TGTGCCAGCAGTCCCTCGACAGGGGGCTTCTACGAGCAGTACTTC.

This clonotype is medium-sized by share. This sequence joins TRBV5-1 and TRBJ2-3; no clear D. The CDR3 has 16 residues. Trimming left V 0 bases short and J 5 bases short, with 16 bases between. Germline CDR1 is SGHRS and CDR2 is YFSETQ. CDR3 amino acids: CASSLEVGSVGDTQYF. CDR3 in DNA: TGCGCCAGCAGCTTGGAGGTCGGTTCCGTGGGAGATACGCAGTATTTT.

By proportion, this clonotype is medium-sized (0.01 to 0.1%). This CDR3 reads CAISEAKIYNEQFF. The CDR3 nucleotides read TGTGCCATCAGTGAGGCCAAGATCTACAATGAGCAGTTCTTC. The chain uses TRBV10-3 and TRBJ2-1, with D unclear. Trimming removed 2 bases at V and 3 bases at J, with 8 bases between. This CDR3 region has 14 residues. Germline V gene data show CDR1 as ENHRY and CDR2 as SYGVKD.

Judged by abundance, this clonotype is medium-sized. The chain employs TRBV29-1 and TRBJ2-1; 9 bases are a match to TRBD2. Germline CDR1 reads SQVTM; CDR2 reads ANQGSEA. The CDR3 has 13 residues. Unmatched junction bases numbered 8, after V lost 1 base and J lost 13 bases. Here the CDR3 reads CSVEGKGLAGQFF. CDR3 DNA sequence: TGCAGCGTTGAAGGCAAAGGGCTAGCGGGACAGTTCTTC.

This clonotype was detected many times. The gene calls are TRBV6-5 and TRBJ2-5; 7 positions match TRBD1. Germline CDR1 is MNHEY and CDR2 is SVGAGI. Germline trimming cut 7 bases from V and 5 bases from J; bases unmatched to any gene: 7. The CDR3 sequence is 13 residues long. The CDR3 loop is CASTTTGTETQYF. As DNA, the CDR3 is TGTGCCAGCACCACGACAGGGACGGAGACCCAGTACTTC.

In its sample, this clonotype ranks as medium-sized. The genes are TRBV20-1 and TRBJ1-1; 9 bases match TRBD1. The ends lost 2 bases at V and 3 bases at J; junction bases unmatched: 10. This CDR3 contains 16 residues. From germline, CDR1 is DFQATT and CDR2 SNEGSKA (reference sequence). In DNA, the CDR3 is TGCAGTGCTAGATGGGGGACAGGGCATTGGGACACTGAAGCTTTCTTT. It translates to CSARWGTGHWDTEAFF.

By its share, this clonotype is medium-sized. The V call is TRBV6-2 or TRBV6-3, the J call TRBJ1-2; tentatively, D is TRBD1 (5 bases). V was clipped by 3 bases and J by 6 bases, with 11 bases between them. CDR3 length equals 13 residues. Per germline, CDR1 MNHEY and CDR2 SVGEGT. CDR3 amino acids: CASSYSGIDGYTF. The CDR3 coding sequence is TGTGCCAGCAGTTATTCAGGGATCGATGGCTACACCTTC.

V gene TRBV7-2 combines with J gene TRBJ2-3; no definite D call. V dropped 4 bases and J dropped 2 bases, with 7 bases sitting between them. The germline V gene encodes CDR1 SGHTA and CDR2 FQGNSA. The CDR3 is 13 amino acids. The CDR3 loop is CASSSLDTDTQYF. The DNA for the CDR3 is TGTGCCAGCAGCTCCCTAGACACAGATACGCAGTATTTT.